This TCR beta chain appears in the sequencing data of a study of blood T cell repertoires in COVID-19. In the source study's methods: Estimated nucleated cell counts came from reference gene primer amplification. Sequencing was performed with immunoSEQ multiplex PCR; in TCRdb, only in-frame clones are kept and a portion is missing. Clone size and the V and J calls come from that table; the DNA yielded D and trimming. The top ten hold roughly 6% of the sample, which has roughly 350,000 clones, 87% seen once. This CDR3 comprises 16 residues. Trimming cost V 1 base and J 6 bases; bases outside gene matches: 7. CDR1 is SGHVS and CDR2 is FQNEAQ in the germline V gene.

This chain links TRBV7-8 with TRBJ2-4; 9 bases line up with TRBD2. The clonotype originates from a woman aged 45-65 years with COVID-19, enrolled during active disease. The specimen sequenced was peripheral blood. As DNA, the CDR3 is TGTGCCAGCAGCTTAGGTCAGGTACTAGCGGGAAACATTCAGTACTTC. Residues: CASSLGQVLAGNIQYF.